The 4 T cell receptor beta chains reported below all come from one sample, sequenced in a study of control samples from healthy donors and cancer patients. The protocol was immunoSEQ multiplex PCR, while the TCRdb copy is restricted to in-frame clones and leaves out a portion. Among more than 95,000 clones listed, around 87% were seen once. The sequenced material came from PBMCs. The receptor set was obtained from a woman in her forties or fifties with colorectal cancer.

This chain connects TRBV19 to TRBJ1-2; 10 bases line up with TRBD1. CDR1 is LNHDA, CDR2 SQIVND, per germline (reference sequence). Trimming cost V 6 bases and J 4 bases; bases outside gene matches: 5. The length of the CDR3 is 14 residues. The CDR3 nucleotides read TGTGCCAGTAGCTACCGGGACAGGGGCTATGGCTACACCTTC. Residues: CASSYRDRGYGYTF.

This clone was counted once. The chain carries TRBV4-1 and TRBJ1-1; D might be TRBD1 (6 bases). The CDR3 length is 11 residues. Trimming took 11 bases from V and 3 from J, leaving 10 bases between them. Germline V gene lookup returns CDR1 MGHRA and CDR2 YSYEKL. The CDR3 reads CAQKGDTEAFF. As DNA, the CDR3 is TGCGCCCAGAAGGGGGACACTGAAGCTTTCTTT.

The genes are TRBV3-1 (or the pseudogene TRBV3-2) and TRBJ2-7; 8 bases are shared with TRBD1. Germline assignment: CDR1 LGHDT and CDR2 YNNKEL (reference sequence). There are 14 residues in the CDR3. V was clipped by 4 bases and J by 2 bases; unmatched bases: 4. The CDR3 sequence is CASSPGTGPYEQYF. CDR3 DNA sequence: TGTGCCAGCAGCCCCGGGACAGGACCCTACGAGCAGTACTTC.

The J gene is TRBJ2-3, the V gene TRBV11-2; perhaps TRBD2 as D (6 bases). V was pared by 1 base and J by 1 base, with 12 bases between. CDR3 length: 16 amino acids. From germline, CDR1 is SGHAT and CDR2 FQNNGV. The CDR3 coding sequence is TGTGCCAGCAGCTTAGGCTATCGGAGGGGCACAGATACGCAGTATTTT. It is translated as CASSLGYRRGTDTQYF.